This T cell receptor (beta chain) was found in a study of regulatory T cells in long-lasting Graves disease. Study-level background: Persistent Graves' disease denoted over 5 years of antithyroid drugs plus positive TSH receptor antibodies.

This clonotype was recorded many times. Building of the TCR beta libraries involved iRepertoire HTBI primers and Arm-PCR of CDR3 regions. One entry per CDR3 protein, called by TCRdb with MiXCR from the multiplex PCR reads. The data hold roughly 430,000 distinct CDR3 sequences, with around 20% observed a single time. CDR1 and CDR2 from the germline V gene are MNHNS and SASEGT. CDR3 length equals 16 residues. Losses at the gene ends were 6 bases for V and 1 base for J; bases not matched to a gene: 9. The time point is: persistent/refractory GD, antithyroid drugs over 5 years with positive TRAb. The TCR library was prepared using RNA isolated from PBMCs.

The chain links TRBV6-1 to TRBJ2-5; the match to TRBD2 covers 9 bases. The source material was peripheral blood mononuclear cells (PBMCs), sampled when the disease was refractory, from a patient treated with antithyroid drugs. This receptor was obtained from a female donor with Graves disease. The CDR3 reads CASSRATSGTQETQYF. DNA of the CDR3: TGTGCCAGCAGCCGCGCGACTAGCGGAACCCAAGAGACCCAGTACTTC.